A single count supports the clone carrying this TCR beta chain. The antigen is unknown. These donors were members of the 120-subject validation cohort, a group separate from the roughly 670-subject first cohort. The sample belongs to a study of cytomegalovirus exposure and HLA in healthy donors. Here immunoSEQ multiplex PCR was the method, and the copy in TCRdb shows in-frame clones only, minus some. The sample has fewer than 120,000 clones; more than 75% are singletons. Findings of the study overall: Cytomegalovirus-associated status was assigned to fewer than 200 TCR beta chains. That first-cohort TCR clusters tended to co-occur in the roughly 110 validation repertoires was found in a later analysis. Reports described diagnosis of cytomegalovirus status by the classifier as highly specific and sensitive.

The CDR3 sequence is 17 residues long. Germline CDR1 is SGHVS and CDR2 is FQNEAQ. V shed 4 bases and J 0 bases; nucleotides not matched to a gene: 5. V gene TRBV7-8 combines with J gene TRBJ2-1; TRBD2 matches at 11 bases. This receptor was taken from a woman aged 25 to 39 in good health and CMV-seropositive. Sequencing was performed on PBMCs. The CDR3 DNA reads as TGTGCCAGCAGCTCCGGACTAGCGGGTCGCTCCTACAATGAGCAGTTCTTC. Amino acids: CASSSGLAGRSYNEQFF.